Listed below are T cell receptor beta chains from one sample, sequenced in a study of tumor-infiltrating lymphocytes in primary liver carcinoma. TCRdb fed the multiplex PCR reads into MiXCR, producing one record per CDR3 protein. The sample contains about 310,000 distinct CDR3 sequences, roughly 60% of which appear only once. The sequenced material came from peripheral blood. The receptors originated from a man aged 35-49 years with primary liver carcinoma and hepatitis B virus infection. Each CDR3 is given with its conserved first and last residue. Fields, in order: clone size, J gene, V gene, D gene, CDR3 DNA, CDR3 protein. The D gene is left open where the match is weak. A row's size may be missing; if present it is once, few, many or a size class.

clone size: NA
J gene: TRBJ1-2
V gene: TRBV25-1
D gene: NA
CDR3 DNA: TGTGCCAGCAGCATACTAGGGCTTGGCTACACCTTC
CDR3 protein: CASSILGLGYTF

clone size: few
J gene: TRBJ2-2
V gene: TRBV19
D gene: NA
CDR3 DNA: TGTGCCAGTAATGAACAGGCGAACACCGGGGAGCTGTTTTTT
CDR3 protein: CASNEQANTGELFF

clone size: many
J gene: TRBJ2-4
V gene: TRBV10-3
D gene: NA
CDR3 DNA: TGTGCCATCAGTGAGTCTACAGGGAGGGGCATTCAGTACTTC
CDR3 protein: CAISESTGRGIQYF

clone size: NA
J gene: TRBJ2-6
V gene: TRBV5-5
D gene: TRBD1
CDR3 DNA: TGTGCCAGTAGCTCTACAGGGGGTGTGGCGTCCGGGGCCAACGTCCTGACTTTC
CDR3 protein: CASSSTGGVASGANVLTF

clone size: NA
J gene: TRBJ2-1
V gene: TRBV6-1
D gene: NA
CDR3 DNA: TGTGCCAGCAGTGAAGCTAAGGGGGGCTTGGGTAATGAGCAGTTCTTC
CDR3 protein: CASSEAKGGLGNEQFF

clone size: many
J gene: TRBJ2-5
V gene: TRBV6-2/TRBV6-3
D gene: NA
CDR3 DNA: TGTGCCAGCAGTTACGGCGGAAAAGAGACCCAGTACTTC
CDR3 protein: CASSYGGKETQYF

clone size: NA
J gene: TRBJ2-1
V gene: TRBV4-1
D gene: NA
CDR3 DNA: TGCGCCAGCAGCCAAGATAACGGTTACAATGAGCAGTTCTTC
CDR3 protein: CASSQDNGYNEQFF

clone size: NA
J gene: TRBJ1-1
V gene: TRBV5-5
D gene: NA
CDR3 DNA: TGTGCCAGCAGATTCAACTGGGGGCGACGGAACACTGAAGCTTTCTTT
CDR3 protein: CASRFNWGRRNTEAFF

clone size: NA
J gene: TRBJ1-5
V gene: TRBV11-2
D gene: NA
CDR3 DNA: TGTGCCAGCATATCAGACACAAGCAATCAGCCCCAGCATTTT
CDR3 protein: CASISDTSNQPQHF

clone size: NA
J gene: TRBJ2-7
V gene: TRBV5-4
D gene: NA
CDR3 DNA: TGTGCCAACAGTTCCGGGACACAATACGAGCAGTATTTC
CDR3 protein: CANSSGTQYEQYF

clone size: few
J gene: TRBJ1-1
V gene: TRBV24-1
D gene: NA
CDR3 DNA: TGTGCCACCAGTGATTTGACAGGGAGCGCTTTCTTT
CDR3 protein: CATSDLTGSAFF

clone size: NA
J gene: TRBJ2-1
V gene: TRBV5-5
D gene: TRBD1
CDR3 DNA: TGTGTCAGCATTTCAGGACAGGGATTTAAAAATGAGCAGTTCTTC
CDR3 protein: CVSISGQGFKNEQFF

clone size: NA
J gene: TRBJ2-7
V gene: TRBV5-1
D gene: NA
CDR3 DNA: TGCGCCAGCAGCTTGGCTCGGGGGGCGCCCTACGAGCAGTACTTC
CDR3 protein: CASSLARGAPYEQYF

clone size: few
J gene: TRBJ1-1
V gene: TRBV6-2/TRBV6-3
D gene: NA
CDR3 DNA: TGTGCCAGCAGAGGTGAGCCTGAGAACACTGGAGCTTTCTTT
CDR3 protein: CASRGEPENTGAFF

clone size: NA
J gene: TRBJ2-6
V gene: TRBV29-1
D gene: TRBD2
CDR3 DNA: TGCAGCGTTGAAGATCTAGAGACTAGGGAGGGTTCTGGGGTCAACGTCCTGACTTTC
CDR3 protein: CSVEDLETREGSGVNVLTF

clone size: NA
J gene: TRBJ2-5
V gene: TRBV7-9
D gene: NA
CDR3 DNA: TGTGCCAGTTACCGCCCGGTGGGCCAAGAGACCCAGTACTTC
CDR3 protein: CASYRPVGQETQYF

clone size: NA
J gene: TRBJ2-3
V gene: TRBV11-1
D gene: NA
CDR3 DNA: TGTGTCAGCAGTTTCGGAGACAAGTCAGATACGCAGTATTTT
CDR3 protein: CVSSFGDKSDTQYF

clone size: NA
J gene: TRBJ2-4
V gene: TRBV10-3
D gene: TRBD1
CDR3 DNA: TGTGCCATCAGGATCGAGGGGGCGGGCAAAAACATTCAGTACTTC
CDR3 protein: CAIRIEGAGKNIQYF

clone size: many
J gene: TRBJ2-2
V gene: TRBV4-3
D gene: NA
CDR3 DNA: TGCGCCAGCAGCCAAGAGTACACCGGGGAGCTGTTTTTT
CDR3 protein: CASSQEYTGELFF

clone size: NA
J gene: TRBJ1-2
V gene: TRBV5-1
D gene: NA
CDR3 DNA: TGCGCCAGCAGCATGTCCGGGTCAGGGTTGTTATATGGCTACACCTTC
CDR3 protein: CASSMSGSGLLYGYTF

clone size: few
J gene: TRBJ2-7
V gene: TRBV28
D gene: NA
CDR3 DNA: TGTGCCAGCAGGACACCTCCCTACGAGCAGTACTTC
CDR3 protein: CASRTPPYEQYF

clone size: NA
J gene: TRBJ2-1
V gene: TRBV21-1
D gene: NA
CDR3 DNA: TGTGCCAGCAGCAGGCCTAGCGGCGGGAGACGCAATGACCAGTTCTTC
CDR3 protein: CASSRPSGGRRNDQFF

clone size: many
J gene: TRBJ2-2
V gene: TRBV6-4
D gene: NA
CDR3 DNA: TGTGCCAGCAGTGACAGAGGGAAGGACACCGGGGAGCTGTTTTTT
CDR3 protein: CASSDRGKDTGELFF

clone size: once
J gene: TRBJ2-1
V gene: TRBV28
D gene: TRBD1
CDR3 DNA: TGTGCCTTCCGGGACAGGGGGAGCAATGAGCAGTTCTTC
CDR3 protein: CAFRDRGSNEQFF

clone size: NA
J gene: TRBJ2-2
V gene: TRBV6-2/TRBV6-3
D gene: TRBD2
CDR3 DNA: TGTGCCAGCAGTTCCTCCGGACTAGCGGGGGTATCGAACACCGGGGAGCTGTTTTTT
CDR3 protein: CASSSSGLAGVSNTGELFF

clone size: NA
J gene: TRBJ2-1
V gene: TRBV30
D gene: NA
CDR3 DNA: TGTGCCTGGAGTGTATCGAATGAGCAGTTCTTC
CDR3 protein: CAWSVSNEQFF

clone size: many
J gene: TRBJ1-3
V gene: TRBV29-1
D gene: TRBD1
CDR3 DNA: TGCAGCGTTGAGGGACAGGGGGTCGGAAACACCATATATTTT
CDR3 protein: CSVEGQGVGNTIYF

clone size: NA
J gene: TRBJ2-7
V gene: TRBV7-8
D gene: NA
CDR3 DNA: TGTGCCAGCAGCTTAAGCGTCCCCCCAGGCGAGCAGTACTTC
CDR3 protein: CASSLSVPPGEQYF

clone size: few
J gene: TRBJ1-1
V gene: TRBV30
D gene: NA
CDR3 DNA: TGTGCCTGGAGTTCTCGGACAGCCCATGCTTTCTTT
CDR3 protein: CAWSSRTAHAFF

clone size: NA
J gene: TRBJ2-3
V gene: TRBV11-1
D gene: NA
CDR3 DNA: TGTGCTAGTAGTTTGTCGAGGGAGAGCATAGATACGCAGTATTTT
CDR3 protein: CASSLSRESIDTQYF

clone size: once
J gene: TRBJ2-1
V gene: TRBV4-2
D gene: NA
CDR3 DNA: TGTGCCAGCAGCCAAGTGGCTAGCGAGGGTAATGAGCAGTTCTTC
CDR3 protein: CASSQVASEGNEQFF

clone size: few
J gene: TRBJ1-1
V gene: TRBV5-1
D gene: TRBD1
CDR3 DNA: TGCGCCAGCAGCTTAGACAGGGGGCGGACTGAAGCTTTCTTT
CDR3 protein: CASSLDRGRTEAFF

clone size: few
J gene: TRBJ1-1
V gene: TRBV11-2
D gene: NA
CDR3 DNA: TGTGCCAGCAGCTTCAAAGGGAAAGCGACTGAAGCTTTCTTT
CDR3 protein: CASSFKGKATEAFF

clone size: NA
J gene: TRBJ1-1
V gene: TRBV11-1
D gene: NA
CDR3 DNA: TGTGCCGGCACCCAGAGTGGGGGAAGGGGGACTGAAGCTTTCTTT
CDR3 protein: CAGTQSGGRGTEAFF

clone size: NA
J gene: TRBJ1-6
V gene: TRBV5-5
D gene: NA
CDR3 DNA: TGTGACAGCAGCTTGGGCCCGGGTTCACCCCTCCACTTT
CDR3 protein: CDSSLGPGSPLHF

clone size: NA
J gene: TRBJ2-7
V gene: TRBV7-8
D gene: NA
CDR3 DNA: TGTGCCAGCAGGGGGGACTTCTACGAGCAGTACTTC
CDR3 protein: CASRGDFYEQYF

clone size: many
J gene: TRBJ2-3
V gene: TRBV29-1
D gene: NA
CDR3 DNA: TGCGGTTTGAGGGGCGACTCAGATACGCAGTATTTT
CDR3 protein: CGLRGDSDTQYF

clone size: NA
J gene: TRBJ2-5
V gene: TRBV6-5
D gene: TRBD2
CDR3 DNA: TGTGCCAGCAGTCACTCTGTAGTAGCGGGTATAGAGACCCAGTACTTC
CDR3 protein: CASSHSVVAGIETQYF

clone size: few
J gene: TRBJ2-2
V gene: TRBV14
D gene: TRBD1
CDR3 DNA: TGTGCCAGCAGCCGCGGACAGGGGGCGTACACCGGGGAGCTGTTTTTT
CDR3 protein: CASSRGQGAYTGELFF

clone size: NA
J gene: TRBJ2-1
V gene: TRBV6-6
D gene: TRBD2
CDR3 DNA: TGTGCCGGCAGTCCACCCTCCCCGACTAGCAGTGAGCAGTTCTTC
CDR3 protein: CAGSPPSPTSSEQFF

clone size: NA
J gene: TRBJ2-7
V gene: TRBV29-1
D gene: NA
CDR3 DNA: TGCATCGTTGAATTCACCCAGGGGAAAGTTGACTTC
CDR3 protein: CIVEFTQGKVDF

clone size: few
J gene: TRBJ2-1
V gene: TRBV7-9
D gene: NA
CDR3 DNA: TGTGCCAGCAGCTTAGAGGGTAGCGGTGAGCAGTTCTTC
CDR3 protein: CASSLEGSGEQFF

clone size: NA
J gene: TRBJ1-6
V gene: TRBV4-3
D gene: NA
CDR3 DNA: TGCGCCAGCAGCCTTAACCGGATAGATAATTCACCTCTCCACTTT
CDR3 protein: CASSLNRIDNSPLHF

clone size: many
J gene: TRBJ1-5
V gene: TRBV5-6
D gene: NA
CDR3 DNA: TGTGCCAGCAGCTTGCGCAGCTATAGCAATCAGCCCCAGCATTTT
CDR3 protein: CASSLRSYSNQPQHF

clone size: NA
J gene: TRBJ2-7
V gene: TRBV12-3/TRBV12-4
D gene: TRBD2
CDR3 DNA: TGTGCCAGCAATCCCGGGACTAGCGAAGGAAGCTCCTACGAGCAGTACTTC
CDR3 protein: CASNPGTSEGSSYEQYF

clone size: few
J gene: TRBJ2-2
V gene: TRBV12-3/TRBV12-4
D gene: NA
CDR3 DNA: TGTGCCAGCAGTTTAGACATATCGAACACCGGGGAGCTGTTTTTT
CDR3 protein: CASSLDISNTGELFF

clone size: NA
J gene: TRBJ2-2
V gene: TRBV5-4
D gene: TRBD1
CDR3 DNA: TGTGCCAGCAGCTTGTCTCGGACAGGAGAGAACACCGGGGAGCTGTTTTTT
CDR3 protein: CASSLSRTGENTGELFF

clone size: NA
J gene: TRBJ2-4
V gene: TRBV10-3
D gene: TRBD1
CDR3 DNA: TGTGCCATCAGTGCTGACAGGGGTCCAGCCAAAAACATTCAGTACTTC
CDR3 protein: CAISADRGPAKNIQYF

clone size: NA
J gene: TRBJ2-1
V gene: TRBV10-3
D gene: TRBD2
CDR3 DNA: TGTGCCATCAGGGGACTAGCGGGAGTTATTGTCGGGAATGAGCAGTTCTTC
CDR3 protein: CAIRGLAGVIVGNEQFF

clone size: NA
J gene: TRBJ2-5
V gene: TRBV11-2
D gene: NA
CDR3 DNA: TGTGACAGCACTCTACGAGGGGAGACCCAGTACTTC
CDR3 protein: CDSTLRGETQYF

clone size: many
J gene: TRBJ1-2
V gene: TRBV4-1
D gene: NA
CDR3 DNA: TGCGCCAGCAGCCAAGGGGGGTCCGTGAACTATGGCTACACCTTC
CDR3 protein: CASSQGGSVNYGYTF

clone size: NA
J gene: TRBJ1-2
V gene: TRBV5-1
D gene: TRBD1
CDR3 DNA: TGCGCCAGCAGCAGCCCCTCGACAGGGACGGGGGAAGGGAACTATGGCTACACCTTC
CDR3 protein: CASSSPSTGTGEGNYGYTF